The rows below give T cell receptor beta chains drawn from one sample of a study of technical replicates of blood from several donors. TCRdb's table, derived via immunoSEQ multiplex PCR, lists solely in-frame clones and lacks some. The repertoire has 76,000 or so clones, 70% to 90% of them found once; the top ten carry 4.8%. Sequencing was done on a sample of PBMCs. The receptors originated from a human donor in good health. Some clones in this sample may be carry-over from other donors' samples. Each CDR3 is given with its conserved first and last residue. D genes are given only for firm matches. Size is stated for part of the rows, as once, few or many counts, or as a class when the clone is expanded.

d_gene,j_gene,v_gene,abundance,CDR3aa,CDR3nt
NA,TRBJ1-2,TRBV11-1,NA,CASKPLPGYTF,TGTGCCAGCAAGCCTCTTCCTGGCTACACCTTC
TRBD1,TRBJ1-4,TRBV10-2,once,CASRRGRDSNEKLFF,TGCGCCAGCAGACGGGGTAGGGACAGCAATGAAAAACTGTTTTTT
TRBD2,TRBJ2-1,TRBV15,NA,CATSGPLATFGDEQFF,TGTGCCACCAGCGGACCACTAGCGACCTTCGGCGATGAGCAGTTCTTC
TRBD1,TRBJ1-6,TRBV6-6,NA,CASSRDRVSYNSPLHF,TGTGCCAGCAGTCGGGACAGGGTATCCTATAATTCACCCCTCCACTTT
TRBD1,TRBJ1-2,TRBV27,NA,CASSLKTGFLDGYTF,TGTGCCAGCAGCTTGAAGACAGGGTTTCTGGATGGCTACACCTTC
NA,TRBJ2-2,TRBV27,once,CASSPPRGGIYTGELFF,TGTGCCAGCAGTCCCCCCCGGGGCGGGATTTACACCGGGGAGCTGTTTTTT
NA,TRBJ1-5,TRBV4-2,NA,CASSRIQEDNQPQHF,TGTGCCAGCAGTCGTATACAGGAAGACAATCAGCCCCAGCATTTT
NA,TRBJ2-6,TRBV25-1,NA,CASRTIQGLGANVLTF,TGTGCCAGCAGGACCATACAGGGTCTCGGGGCCAACGTCCTGACTTTC
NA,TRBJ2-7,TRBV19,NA,CASSKDYKGGEQYF,TGTGCCAGTAGTAAGGATTATAAAGGGGGCGAGCAGTACTTC
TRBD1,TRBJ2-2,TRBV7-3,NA,CASSLVPGGGELFF,TGTGCCAGCAGCTTAGTCCCAGGGGGCGGGGAGCTGTTTTTT
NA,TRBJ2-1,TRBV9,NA,CASSPSRVTYNEQFF,TGTGCCAGCAGCCCATCCAGGGTTACCTACAATGAGCAGTTCTTC
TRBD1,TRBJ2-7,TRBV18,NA,CASSPPGTGVITSYEQYF,TGTGCCAGCTCACCCCCAGGGACAGGGGTTATAACCTCCTACGAGCAGTACTTC
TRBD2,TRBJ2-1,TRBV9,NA,CASSPGTSPQGYEQFF,TGTGCCAGCAGCCCAGGGACTAGCCCCCAGGGTTATGAGCAGTTCTTC
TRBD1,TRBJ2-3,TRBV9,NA,CASSVLGQLSTDTQYF,TGTGCCAGCAGCGTTCTGGGACAGCTGAGCACAGATACGCAGTATTTT
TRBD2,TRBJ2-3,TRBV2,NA,CASKGTSGGADTQYF,TGTGCCAGCAAAGGGACTAGCGGGGGGGCAGATACGCAGTATTTT
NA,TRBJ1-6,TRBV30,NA,CAWINSGTNSPLHF,TGTGCCTGGATTAACAGTGGGACAAATTCACCCCTCCACTTT
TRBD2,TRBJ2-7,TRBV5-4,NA,CASSRTGLAGVGHEQYF,TGTGCCAGCAGCCGAACCGGACTAGCGGGAGTTGGCCACGAGCAGTACTTC
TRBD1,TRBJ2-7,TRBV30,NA,CAWRTGLTYEQYF,TGTGCCTGGAGGACAGGGTTAACCTACGAGCAGTACTTC
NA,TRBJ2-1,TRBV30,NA,CAWKDGGTEQFF,TGTGCCTGGAAAGATGGGGGGACTGAGCAGTTCTTC
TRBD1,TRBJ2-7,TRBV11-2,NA,CASSPVTPGQITYEQYF,TGTGCCAGCAGCCCTGTGACCCCGGGACAGATAACCTACGAGCAGTACTTC
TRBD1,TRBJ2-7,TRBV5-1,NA,CASSAGQGARYEQYF,TGCGCCAGCAGCGCGGGACAGGGGGCGAGGTACGAGCAGTACTTC
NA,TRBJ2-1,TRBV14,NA,CASSQSYEQFF,TGTGCCAGCAGCCAGTCTTATGAGCAGTTCTTC
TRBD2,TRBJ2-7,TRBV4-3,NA,CASSQDTSGNYEQYF,TGCGCCAGCAGCCAAGATACTAGCGGGAACTACGAGCAGTACTTC
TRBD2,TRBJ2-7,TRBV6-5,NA,CASSYSSGGLPYEQYF,TGTGCCAGCAGTTACTCGAGCGGGGGATTACCCTACGAGCAGTACTTC
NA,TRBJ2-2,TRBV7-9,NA,CASSLERDTGELFF,TGTGCCAGCAGCTTAGAGAGAGACACCGGGGAGCTGTTTTTT
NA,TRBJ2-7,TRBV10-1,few,CASRLSSGCNYEQYF,TGCGCCAGCCGTTTGAGTAGCGGCTGCAACTACGAGCAGTACTTC
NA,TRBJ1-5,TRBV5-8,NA,CASSLVQGSQPQHF,TGTGCCAGCAGCTTGGTACAGGGAAGTCAGCCCCAGCATTTT
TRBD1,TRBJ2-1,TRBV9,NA,CASGRTGARDEQFF,TGTGCCAGCGGAAGGACAGGGGCACGAGATGAGCAGTTCTTC
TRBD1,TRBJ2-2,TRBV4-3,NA,CASSPRTGYTGELFF,TGCGCCAGCAGTCCTAGGACAGGGTACACCGGGGAGCTGTTTTTT
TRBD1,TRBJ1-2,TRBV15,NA,CATSPRIGQGADGYTF,TGTGCCACCAGTCCGAGGATCGGACAGGGGGCAGATGGCTACACCTTC
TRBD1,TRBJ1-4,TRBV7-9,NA,CASSARLGQGGEKLFF,TGTGCCAGCAGCGCGCGACTTGGACAGGGTGGGGAAAAACTGTTTTTT
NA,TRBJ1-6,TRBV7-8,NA,CASSLVQGSSPLHF,TGTGCCAGCAGCTTAGTTCAGGGTAGTTCACCCCTCCACTTT
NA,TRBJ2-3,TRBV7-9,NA,CASSLSTDTQYF,TGTGCCAGCAGCCTCTCTACAGATACGCAGTATTTT
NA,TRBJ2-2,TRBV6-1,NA,CASSRIANPGELFF,TGTGCCAGCAGTCGTATAGCAAATCCCGGGGAGCTGTTTTTT
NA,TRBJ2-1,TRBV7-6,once,CASSFIAGEQFF,TGTGCCAGCAGCTTCATAGCCGGTGAGCAGTTCTTC
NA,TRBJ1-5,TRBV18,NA,CASSPSSNQPQHF,TGTGCCAGCTCACCCTCTAGCAATCAGCCCCAGCATTTT
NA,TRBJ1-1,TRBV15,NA,CATSRDRQTTEAFF,TGTGCCACCAGCAGAGATAGACAGACCACTGAAGCTTTCTTT
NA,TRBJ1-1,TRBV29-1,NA,CSVADSNTEAFF,TGCAGCGTCGCCGACAGCAACACTGAAGCTTTCTTT
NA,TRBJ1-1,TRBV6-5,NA,CASSRGEAEAFF,TGTGCCAGCAGTCGGGGGGAGGCTGAAGCTTTCTTT
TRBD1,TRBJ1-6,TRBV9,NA,CASSIGQGGYNSPLHF,TGTGCCAGCAGCATAGGACAGGGCGGATATAATTCACCCCTCCACTTT
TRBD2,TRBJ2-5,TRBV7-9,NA,CASSLALAGVPSQETQYF,TGTGCCAGCAGCTTAGCACTAGCGGGGGTGCCCTCCCAAGAGACCCAGTACTTC
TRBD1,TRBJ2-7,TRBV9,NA,CASSPGDRGTSYEQYF,TGTGCCAGCAGCCCAGGGGACAGGGGAACGTCCTACGAGCAGTACTTC
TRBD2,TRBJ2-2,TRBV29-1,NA,CIGASGGTGELFF,TGTATAGGGGCTAGCGGGGGCACCGGGGAGCTGTTTTTT
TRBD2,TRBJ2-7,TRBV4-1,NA,CASSQGRLAVKTYEQYF,TGCGCCAGCAGCCAAGGGAGGCTAGCGGTTAAAACCTACGAGCAGTACTTC
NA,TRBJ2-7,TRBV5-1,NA,CASSLLEGRSYEQYF,TGCGCCAGCAGCTTGTTAGAGGGTCGGTCCTACGAGCAGTACTTC
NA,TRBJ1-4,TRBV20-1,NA,CSAARNEKLFF,TGCAGTGCTGCCAGAAATGAAAAACTGTTTTTT
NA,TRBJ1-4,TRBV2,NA,CASKNRESSEKLFF,TGTGCCAGCAAAAACAGGGAGTCGTCAGAAAAACTGTTTTTT